This record concerns one TCR beta chain sequence. The data were obtained in a study of blood T cells in healthy people across ages. With a J-beta primer mix and a sample-barcoded 5' primer, a second PCR ran roughly 6 to 12 cycles. TCRdb re-called the 5' RACE reads with MiXCR, one entry per CDR3 protein. The table records about 1.5 million distinct CDR3 sequences, roughly 43% of them present only once. Germline CDR1 SGHTA, CDR2 FQGTGA. The length of the CDR3 is 12 residues. V dropped 5 bases and J dropped 10 bases, with 14 bases sitting between them. Material: blood. The chain links TRBV7-3 to TRBJ2-5; D may be TRBD2 (6 bases). This receptor was obtained from a woman younger than 30 in good health. The CDR3 DNA follows: TGTGCCAGCAGCCCCCTGGGGGGAAACCAGTACTTC. It specifies CASSPLGGNQYF.